One and the same sample provided the 9 T cell receptor beta chains below, sequenced in a study of radiation and T cells in renal cell carcinoma. Some clones are missing from TCRdb's copy, which holds only in-frame ones; the method was immunoSEQ multiplex PCR. In the table there are just over 95,000 clones, 75% to 90% of which are singletons. Noted time point: baseline pretreatment blood. The treatment here: 15 Gy SBRT to primary tumor, nephrectomy 4 weeks later. Sample: blood, taken from a patient whose treatment included radiotherapy and nephrectomy. These receptors were obtained from a man aged 50-59 years with renal cell carcinoma.

The chain's CDR3 is CASSGGIGVQETQYF. The CDR3 bases are TGTGCCAGCAGTGGGGGGATTGGGGTCCAAGAGACCCAGTACTTC. This chain connects TRBV6-1 to TRBJ2-5; D is tentatively TRBD1 or TRBD2 (5 bases each). CDR1 MNHNS and CDR2 SASEGT come from the germline V gene. Trimming pared 4 bases from V and 1 base from J, leaving 13 bases between. The CDR3 is 15 residues long.

This clone turned up a few times. The chain employs TRBV5-1 and TRBJ2-3, with 8 bases aligning to TRBD2. The CDR3 consists of 15 residues. CDR1 is SGHRS and CDR2 is YFSETQ in the germline V gene. V shed 4 bases and J 8 bases; nucleotides not matched to a gene: 12. The CDR3 loop is CASSATSGTGGTQYF. Written as DNA, the CDR3 is TGCGCCAGCAGCGCCACTAGCGGAACGGGAGGTACGCAGTATTTT.

The V call is TRBV6-1, the J call TRBJ2-6, with 8 positions matching TRBD1. The J segment lost 2 bases and the V segment lost 4 bases, leaving 10 bases of the junction unmatched. Per germline, CDR1 MNHNS and CDR2 SASEGT. This CDR3 has 18 amino acids. The CDR3 loop is CASSGVDSTGAGANVLTF. DNA of the CDR3: TGTGCCAGCAGTGGCGTAGACTCGACAGGGGCTGGGGCCAACGTCCTGACTTTC.

This clone has just a few counts. The CDR3: CASIDTGGGNSYEQYF. DNA of the CDR3: TGCGCCAGCATTGACACCGGGGGAGGAAACTCCTACGAGCAGTACTTC. The chain carries TRBV10-2 and TRBJ2-7; D may be TRBD2 (6 bases). Trimming removed 7 bases at V and 0 bases at J, with 19 bases between. In germline, CDR1 is WSHSY, CDR2 SAAADI. This CDR3 has 16 residues.

The chain links TRBV18 to TRBJ2-2; D remains ambiguous. The CDR3 is made up of 14 amino acids. Germline CDR1 is KGHSH and CDR2 is LQKENI. Deletions cut 3 bases from V and 7 bases from J, with 12 bases between. As DNA, the CDR3 is TGTGCCAGCTCACCTCCTCCGGAAGGCGGGGAGCTGTTTTTT. It specifies CASSPPPEGGELFF.

This sequence joins TRBV19 and TRBJ2-1, with TRBD1 matching over 9 bases. Germline CDR1 reads LNHDA; CDR2 reads SQIVND (reference sequence). The CDR3 totals 14 residues. Unmatched junction bases numbered 6, after V lost 5 bases and J lost 7 bases. The CDR3: CASSVQGARNEQFF. The CDR3 DNA sequence: TGTGCCAGTAGTGTACAGGGGGCTAGGAATGAGCAGTTCTTC. The entire variable domain, with the rest obtained from reference TRBV19 and TRBJ2-1, is as follows: DGGITQSPKYLFRKEGQNVTLSCEQNLNHDAMYWYRQDPGQGLRLIYYSQIVNDFQKGDIAEGYSVSREKKESFPLTVTSAQKNPTAFYLCASSVQGARNEQFFGPGTRLTVL.

This rearrangement joins TRBV5-1 to TRBJ1-2, with 7 bases identical to TRBD1. V was pared by 7 bases and J by 4 bases, with 10 bases of the junction left unmatched. Germline CDR1 SGHRS, CDR2 YFSETQ. This CDR3 region has 14 residues. CDR3: CASGETDRVYGYTF. The CDR3 DNA sequence: TGCGCCAGCGGAGAAACTGACAGGGTCTATGGCTACACCTTC. Full variable domain (outside the CDR3, taken from reference TRBV5-1 and TRBJ1-2): KAGVTQTPRYLIKTRGQQVTLSCSPISGHRSVSWYQQTPGQGLQFLFEYFSETQRNKGNFPGRFSGRQFSNSRSEMNVSTLELGDSALYLCASGETDRVYGYTFGSGTRLTVV.

V is TRBV9 and J is TRBJ1-1; 9 bases match TRBD1. V shed 5 bases and J 6 bases; nucleotides not matched to a gene: 5. The CDR3 runs to 13 residues. Looked up from germline, CDR1 is SGDLS and CDR2 is YYNGEE. Here the CDR3 reads CASRGQGDAEAFF. CDR3 nucleotides: TGTGCCAGCAGGGGACAGGGAGACGCTGAAGCTTTCTTT.

This clone has more than one count but fewer than ten. The V call is TRBV7-9, the J call TRBJ2-5, with no clear D. The CDR3 extends over 14 amino acids. Germline V CDR1 and CDR2: SEHNR, FQNEAQ (reference sequence). Trimming stripped 2 bases from V and 2 bases from J, with 9 bases between. Here the CDR3 reads CASSLSRLQETQYF. The CDR3 nucleotides are TGTGCCAGCAGCTTATCACGACTTCAAGAGACCCAGTACTTC.